This T cell receptor (beta chain) was identified during a study of graft-versus-host responses after intestinal transplantation. As for the study in general: All recipients were transplanted with multivisceral, liver-intestinal, or isolated intestinal grafts. Study findings and constraints: Circulating GvH clones peaking coincided with falling HvG clones soon after transplant. Some patients had graft-donor T cell macrochimerism. In their allografts, the ratios of graft-versus-host to host-versus-graft T cell clones were high. Recipient marrow harbored GvH clones, some of which surfaced first in ileum or blood.

Notes on this clone: Its target is unknown.

This CDR3 has 13 amino acids. The germline V gene has CDR1 SQVTM and CDR2 ANQGSEA. V dropped 4 bases and J dropped 5 bases, with 9 bases sitting between them. Method: immunoSEQ multiplex PCR; TCRdb's copy keeps in-frame clones and lacks some. This sample carries under 150,000 clones, roughly 92% of them seen once, and the ten largest clones take under 0.2%. This chain links TRBV29-1 with TRBJ1-6, with D unclear. The starting material was unstimulated CD4+ T cells sorted from spleen or lymph node cells, obtained before intestinal transplant. The clonotype originates from a human donor who received an intestinal transplant. As DNA, the CDR3 is TGCAGCGTTGGTACGGGTCATAATTCACCCCTCCACTTT. It is translated as CSVGTGHNSPLHF.